This TCR beta chain was recovered during a study of technical replicates of blood from a few donors. The data were produced by immunoSEQ multiplex PCR, yet TCRdb's version contains in-frame clones alone and is incomplete. The sample yields roughly 70,000 clones, roughly nine tenths seen once. Input material: PBMCs. The TCR sequence derives from a human donor in good health. Some clones in this sample may be carry-over from other donors' samples.

The CDR3 loop reads CASTAGLAAFEQYF. In nucleotides, the CDR3 is TGTGCCAGCACCGCGGGACTAGCGGCTTTCGAGCAGTACTTC. V usage is TRBV7-9 and J usage is TRBJ2-7, with 11 bases aligning to TRBD2. CDR3 size: 14 residues. V dropped 7 bases and J dropped 6; count of bases not matched to a gene: 8. Germline CDR1 and CDR2: SEHNR and FQNEAQ (reference sequence).